This T cell receptor beta chain was found in a study of T cell changes during pregnancy in multiple sclerosis. Germline V gives CDR1 SGHAT, CDR2 FQNNGV. V was shortened by 5 bases and J by 7 bases, with 18 bases between the two germline ends. The CDR3 length is 16 residues. The table came from immunoSEQ multiplex PCR; TCRdb's copy has only in-frame clones and leaves some out. The sample contains tens of thousands of clones, 93% of which appear only once. This receptor was obtained from a female donor with multiple sclerosis, enrolled in a pregnancy study. The gene calls are TRBV11-2 and TRBJ1-6, with D maybe TRBD1 (5 bases). The sequencing here drew on peripheral blood, taken in the second trimester of pregnancy. CDR3 residues: CASSPRVGGYNSPLHF. The CDR3 DNA follows: TGTGCCAGCAGCCCGCGAGTGGGGGGTTACAATTCACCCCTCCACTTT.